This is a list of T cell receptor beta chains from one sample in a study of shared clonotypes between healthy human individuals. Clones were read by immunoSEQ multiplex PCR, and TCRdb kept only the in-frame ones, dropping some. The table has under 1 million clones, about 96% seen once. Specimen: naive CD8+ T cells sorted from blood. The source is a young man in good health. Each CDR3 is given with its conserved first and last residue. A D gene is named only where the DNA matches it firmly. Clone size is given for some rows only: seen once, a few or many times, or a class if the clone is expanded.

-,TRBD1,TRBV4-1,TRBJ2-7,CASSPWTGVSYEQYF,TGCGCCAGCAGCCCCTGGACAGGGGTCTCCTACGAGCAGTACTTC
-,-,TRBV6-1,TRBJ2-1,CASSEGQWGWANEQFF,TGTGCCAGCAGTGAAGGTCAGTGGGGTTGGGCCAATGAGCAGTTCTTC
-,TRBD1,TRBV7-9,TRBJ2-5,CASSLVGRGIDETQYF,TGTGCCAGCAGCTTAGTGGGCAGGGGGATCGATGAGACCCAGTACTTC
once,TRBD1,TRBV29-1,TRBJ2-2,CSVEVGTGNNTGELFF,TGCAGCGTTGAAGTCGGGACAGGGAATAACACCGGGGAGCTGTTTTTT
-,-,TRBV7-6,TRBJ2-5,CASRALAPQETQYF,TGTGCCAGCAGGGCACTAGCACCCCAAGAGACCCAGTACTTC
once,-,TRBV7-9,TRBJ1-2,CASIPGVSPFYGYTF,TGTGCCAGCATCCCAGGAGTCAGTCCCTTCTATGGCTACACCTTC
-,TRBD2,TRBV2,TRBJ2-7,CASSATSGEQYF,TGTGCCAGCAGTGCCACTAGCGGCGAGCAGTACTTC
-,-,TRBV19,TRBJ2-7,CASSSRDGPYEQYF,TGTGCCAGTAGTTCACGGGACGGACCCTACGAGCAGTACTTC
once,-,TRBV5-5,TRBJ2-7,CASSLAQIAYEQYF,TGTGCCAGCAGCTTGGCTCAGATTGCCTACGAGCAGTACTTC
-,TRBD2,TRBV27,TRBJ2-1,CSSGRSYNEQFF,TGTTCCAGCGGGAGATCCTACAATGAGCAGTTCTTC
-,TRBD1,TRBV27,TRBJ1-2,CASSLQGVYGYTF,TGTGCCAGCAGTTTACAGGGGGTCTATGGCTACACCTTC
-,-,TRBV27,TRBJ2-7,CASSLFYNYEQYF,TGTGCCAGCAGTTTATTTTATAACTACGAGCAGTACTTC
-,-,TRBV13,TRBJ1-2,CASSLEGNRYGYTF,TGTGCCAGCAGCTTAGAGGGGAACCGCTATGGCTACACCTTC
-,-,TRBV6-5,TRBJ2-3,CASSYFDGRTDTQYF,TGTGCCAGCAGTTATTTTGACGGACGCACAGATACGCAGTATTTT
once,-,TRBV5-6,TRBJ2-2,CASSFRETNTGELFF,TGTGCCAGCAGCTTTCGTGAAACGAACACCGGGGAGCTGTTTTTT
-,TRBD1,TRBV14,TRBJ2-7,CASSQGSDRDHEQYF,TGTGCCAGCAGCCAAGGATCCGACAGGGACCACGAGCAGTACTTC
-,-,TRBV10-2,TRBJ2-7,CASKGSVTYEQYF,TGCGCCAGCAAGGGGTCAGTTACCTACGAGCAGTACTTC
-,-,TRBV7-9,TRBJ2-1,CAIQPGAYNEQFF,TGTGCCATCCAGCCCGGGGCCTACAATGAGCAGTTCTTC
-,-,TRBV2,TRBJ1-2,CASIESANGGYTF,TGTGCCAGCATCGAAAGCGCGAACGGTGGCTACACCTTC
-,-,TRBV6-1,TRBJ2-4,CASRPGSGVKNIQYF,TGTGCCAGCAGACCTGGTAGCGGAGTCAAAAACATTCAGTACTTC
-,-,TRBV7-6,TRBJ2-5,CASSPTSQETQYF,TGTGCCAGCAGCCCCACGTCACAAGAGACCCAGTACTTC
once,TRBD2,TRBV2,TRBJ2-7,CASPSEERDFF,TGTGCCAGCCCTTCAGAGGAGCGGGATTTCTTC
-,TRBD1,TRBV25-1,TRBJ2-7,CASGDSSYEQYF,TGTGCCAGCGGGGACAGCTCCTACGAGCAGTACTTC
-,TRBD1,TRBV15,TRBJ2-7,CATWGVGTGAYEQYF,TGTGCCACCTGGGGAGTCGGGACAGGGGCCTACGAGCAGTACTTC
-,TRBD1,TRBV4-3,TRBJ1-1,CASSQDLRGLAEAFF,TGCGCCAGCAGCCAAGATCTCAGGGGGCTCGCTGAAGCTTTCTTT
few,-,TRBV4-1,TRBJ2-7,CASSQDQSSYEQYF,TGCGCCAGCAGCCAGGATCAATCGAGCTACGAGCAGTACTTC
-,-,TRBV11-3,TRBJ2-1,CASSDRDSASNEQFF,TGTGCCAGCAGCGACCGGGACTCCGCGTCCAATGAGCAGTTCTTC
-,-,TRBV7-2,TRBJ2-3,CASSLVRTDTQYF,TGTGCCAGCAGCTTAGTCCGCACAGATACGCAGTATTTT
-,-,TRBV5-5,TRBJ1-4,CASSVRGNEKLFF,TGTGCCAGCAGCGTCAGGGGTAATGAAAAACTGTTTTTT
-,-,TRBV29-1,TRBJ1-4,CSVASARDSEKLFF,TGCAGCGTTGCTAGTGCCAGGGATTCGGAAAAACTGTTTTTT
-,-,TRBV2,TRBJ1-5,CASSEAVVSNQPQHF,TGTGCCAGCAGTGAAGCAGTGGTTAGCAATCAGCCCCAGCATTTT
-,-,TRBV5-6,TRBJ1-2,CASSLADSNYGYTF,TGTGCCAGCAGCTTGGCGGACAGTAACTATGGCTACACCTTC
-,-,TRBV15,TRBJ1-1,CATSTPRGEDTEAFF,TGTGCCACCAGCACTCCGAGGGGTGAGGACACTGAAGCTTTCTTT
-,TRBD2,TRBV27,TRBJ2-7,CASSWVREGRYEQYF,TGTGCCAGCAGTTGGGTCCGGGAGGGCCGTTACGAGCAGTACTTC
-,TRBD1,TRBV7-8,TRBJ2-7,CASSPTSGRGRGNEQYF,TGTGCCAGCAGCCCCACGAGCGGAAGGGGGCGAGGCAACGAGCAGTACTTC
-,-,TRBV7-2,TRBJ1-1,CASSPQGGTEAFF,TGTGCCAGCAGCCCACAGGGAGGGACTGAAGCTTTCTTT
once,-,TRBV27,TRBJ2-5,CASRLTLGGILQETQYF,TGTGCCAGCAGATTGACATTGGGCGGGATACTCCAAGAGACCCAGTACTTC
-,TRBD2,TRBV4-1,TRBJ2-7,CASSPHGAVITSGSSSYEQYF,TGCGCCAGCAGCCCACACGGGGCGGTCATTACTAGCGGGAGCTCGTCCTACGAGCAGTACTTC
-,TRBD1,TRBV7-9,TRBJ2-7,CASSFGRGLFEQYF,TGTGCCAGCAGCTTTGGCAGGGGGCTTTTCGAGCAGTACTTC